This T cell receptor (beta chain) was obtained from a study of blood T cell repertoires in COVID-19. Study as a whole: Some COVID-19 samples were acute and others convalescent; all came from the United States, Italy and Spain. PBMCs, B-cell-depleted T cells, or T cells were the source of the cDNA or gDNA that made up the material.

The Seattle site enrolled patients during active infection and followed them longitudinally. In the original processing: Reference gene primers were amplified, and this amplification served to estimate nucleated cell counts. Here immunoSEQ multiplex PCR was the method, and the copy in TCRdb shows in-frame clones only, minus some. The V and J calls and clone size come from that table; D and trimming were worked out from the DNA. The data contain roughly 260,000 clones, more than 90% of them singletons. This CDR3 region has 16 residues. Germline CDR1 is LGHNA and CDR2 is YNFKEQ. J was trimmed by 1 base and V by 4 bases; bases with no gene match: 6.

The genes are TRBV4-2 and TRBJ2-5; TRBD1 agrees at 10 bases. The receptor was derived from a young adult with COVID-19, enrolled during active disease. The sample consisted of peripheral blood. DNA for the CDR3: TGTGCCAGCAGCCCAGACGGGACAGGGGTCCAAGAGACCCAGTACTTC. It is translated as CASSPDGTGVQETQYF.